The 10 T cell receptor beta chains below come from one sample, sequenced in a study of Tregs in tolerant kidney transplant recipients. Related graft donors supplied nonmyeloablative bone marrow transplants, and mixed chimerism was transient. Produced via immunoSEQ multiplex PCR; TCRdb's table is partial and in-frame only. The sample has 45,000 or so clones; more than 70% are singletons. The material sequenced was CD8+ T cells from blood (PBMCs), taken 12 months after the transplant. Receptors originate from a human patient who received a combined kidney and bone marrow transplant. Some T cells may originate from the graft donor.

This clone was recorded once. This chain links TRBV25-1 with TRBJ1-1, with 8 bases identical to TRBD1. There are 15 residues in the CDR3. The germline V gene encodes CDR1 MGHDK and CDR2 SYGVNS. The junction had 6 bases not matched to a gene; V was cut back by 6 bases and J by 0 bases. The CDR3: CASSPRTGMNTEAFF. The CDR3 region has the DNA TGTGCCAGCAGCCCCCGGACAGGGATGAACACTGAAGCTTTCTTT.

The chain joins TRBV6-6 to TRBJ2-3; D perhaps matches TRBD2 (5 bases). V lost 5 bases, J lost 2 bases, and 14 bases lay in between. Germline V gene data show CDR1 as MNHNY and CDR2 as SVGAGI (reference sequence). The CDR3 sequence is 15 residues long. CDR3 loop: CASSHLGGFTDTQYF. In DNA form, the CDR3 reads TGTGCCAGCAGTCATCTGGGCGGGTTCACAGATACGCAGTATTTT.

CDR3 in DNA: TGTGCCAGCAGTTTCCCCCCAACAGGTCTAAGGGGTGGCTACACCTTC. It codes for CASSFPPTGLRGGYTF. The chain has TRBV28 and TRBJ1-2; maybe TRBD1 (5 bases). The CDR3 spans 16 residues. CDR1 and CDR2 from the germline V gene are MDHEN and SYDVKM. The V and J ends lost 3 bases and 7 bases respectively, with 21 bases between them.

This chain joins TRBV7-2 and TRBJ2-1, with 8 bases fitting TRBD2. The V segment lost 6 bases and the J segment 4 bases; nucleotides outside the gene matches: 8. The V gene's germline CDR1 is SGHTA and CDR2 FQGNSA. This CDR3 is 15 amino acids long. This CDR3 is CASSIIAGRYNEQFF. As DNA, the CDR3 is TGTGCCAGCAGTATAATAGCGGGACGGTACAATGAGCAGTTCTTC.

The chain carries TRBV9 and TRBJ1-2; D is possibly TRBD1 (5 bases). CDR3 size: 11 residues. Germline-derived CDR1 and CDR2 are SGDLS and YYNGEE. V gave up 6 bases and J gave up 8 bases, with 11 bases separating them. The chain's CDR3 is CASKSGKGYTF. The CDR3 nucleotides are TGTGCCAGCAAGTCAGGGAAGGGCTACACCTTC.

The gene calls are TRBV9 and TRBJ2-3; TRBD2 aligns across 8 bases. CDR3 length equals 17 residues. The germline gives CDR1 SGDLS, CDR2 YYNGEE. V gave up 3 bases and J gave up 6 bases; unmatched junction bases: 15. The CDR3 DNA reads as TGTGCCAGCAGCGACCCAACGGGGACTAGGTCTTATGATACGCAGTATTTT. This gives the protein CASSDPTGTRSYDTQYF.

The rearrangement links TRBV7-9 to TRBJ1-2; no reliable D call. The V end was cut by 9 bases, the J end by 1 base, with 12 bases between. There are 13 residues in the CDR3. Per germline, CDR1 SEHNR and CDR2 FQNEAQ (reference sequence). CDR3 coding DNA: TGTGCCAGTACCGATCCGAGTAACTATGGCTACACCTTC. This codes for CASTDPSNYGYTF. The entire variable domain, with the rest obtained from reference TRBV7-9 and TRBJ1-2, is as follows: DTGVSQNPRHKITKRGQNVTFRCDPISEHNRLYWYRQTLGQGPEFLTYFQNEAQLEKSRLLSDRFSAERPKGSFSTLEIQRTEQGDSAMYLCASTDPSNYGYTFGSGTRLTVV.

The rearrangement joins TRBV5-4 to TRBJ1-6, with TRBD1 matching over 7 bases. The V gene's germline CDR1 is SGHNT and CDR2 YYREEE (reference sequence). This CDR3 has 14 residues. Losses at the gene ends were 0 bases for V and 9 bases for J; bases not matched to a gene: 3. The CDR3 DNA sequence: TGTGCCAGCAGCTTGGAGGGGGCGGTTTCACCCCTCCACTTT. Its translation is CASSLEGAVSPLHF. The complete variable domain, with remaining parts taken from reference TRBV5-4 and TRBJ1-6, reads ETGVTQSPTHLIKTRGQQVTLRCSSQSGHNTVSWYQQALGQGPQFIFQYYREEENGRGNFPPRFSGLQFPNYSSELNVNALELDDSALYLCASSLEGAVSPLHFGNGTRLTVT.

The chain carries TRBV28 and TRBJ1-2; TRBD1 matches at 7 bases. Germline CDR1 and CDR2: MDHEN and SYDVKM. The CDR3 has 15 amino acids. The V and J ends lost 3 bases and 3 bases, in that order; junction bases with no gene match: 7. CDR3 nucleotides: TGTGCCAGCAGTTTTGGACAGGATGCCTACTATGGCTACACCTTC. It encodes CASSFGQDAYYGYTF.

In its sample, this clone was seen once. The rearrangement links TRBV9 to TRBJ2-3; TRBD2 agrees at 10 bases. The CDR3 length is 17 residues. V trimming: 3 bases; J trimming: 1 base; junction bases outside the gene matches: 8. Germline V gene sequence: CDR1 SGDLS, CDR2 YYNGEE. This chain's CDR3 is CASSEHLTSGGTDTQYF. In nucleotides, the CDR3 is TGTGCCAGCAGCGAACACCTTACTAGCGGGGGCACAGATACGCAGTATTTT.